The rows below give T cell receptor beta chains drawn from one sample of a study of T cells in Graves' hyperthyroidism and ophthalmopathy. TCRdb ran MiXCR on the multiplex PCR reads and lists one entry per CDR3 protein. The table includes a few hundred thousand distinct CDR3 sequences, around 14% detected once. Sequenced material: blood. The source is a woman in her 30s with Graves' hyperthyroidism. The CDR3 runs from the conserved cysteine through the conserved F or W. The D gene is left open where the match is weak. Clone size is given for some rows only: seen once, a few or many times, or a class if the clone is expanded.

DNA: TGCGCCAGCAGCTTTACTAGCGGCAGATGGGTTGTAGAGCAGTTCTTC
CDR3: CASSFTSGRWVVEQFF
D: TRBD2
size: many
V: TRBV5-1
J: TRBJ2-1

DNA: TGCGCCAGCAGAAAAAGACTAGCGGGGCCCTCCTACAATGAGCAGTTCTTC
CDR3: CASRKRLAGPSYNEQFF
D: TRBD2
size: .
V: TRBV5-1
J: TRBJ2-1

DNA: TGCAGCGTTGTCAGGGACAGGATTATCGATGAGCAGTTCTTC
CDR3: CSVVRDRIIDEQFF
D: TRBD1
size: .
V: TRBV29-1
J: TRBJ2-1

DNA: TGTGCCAGTAGTACCACCGACAGGGCGGGTTACAATGAGCAGTTCTTC
CDR3: CASSTTDRAGYNEQFF
D: TRBD1
size: few
V: TRBV19
J: TRBJ2-1

DNA: TGTGCCAGCAATTCCAGGGGGCCTGGTGGCTACACCTTC
CDR3: CASNSRGPGGYTF
D: TRBD1
size: few
V: TRBV6-1
J: TRBJ1-2

DNA: TGTGCCAGCAGTCGACTAGCGGCGGAGGGAACCGGGGAGCTGTTTTTT
CDR3: CASSRLAAEGTGELFF
D: TRBD2
size: many
V: TRBV7-9
J: TRBJ2-2

DNA: TGTGCCAGCAGTTACAGCTCGACTAGCGTTTTGAGCAATGAGCAGTTCTTC
CDR3: CASSYSSTSVLSNEQFF
D: TRBD2
size: many
V: TRBV6-2/TRBV6-3
J: TRBJ2-1

DNA: TGTGCCACCAGCAGAGATCTTGGGAGCTCCTACGAGCAGTACTTC
CDR3: CATSRDLGSSYEQYF
D: .
size: .
V: TRBV15
J: TRBJ2-7

DNA: TGTGCCAGTACCAGCCTGGGGACAGCCGATCAGCCCCAGCATTTT
CDR3: CASTSLGTADQPQHF
D: TRBD1
size: many
V: TRBV12-3/TRBV12-4
J: TRBJ1-5

DNA: TGTGCCAGCAGCTCCATCCACCGGTCCCAAGAGACCCAGTACTTC
CDR3: CASSSIHRSQETQYF
D: .
size: many
V: TRBV7-9
J: TRBJ2-5

DNA: TGTGCCACCAGTGATTTCAGGGGCAACACAGATACGCAGTATTTT
CDR3: CATSDFRGNTDTQYF
D: .
size: few
V: TRBV24-1
J: TRBJ2-3

DNA: TGTGCCAGCAGCTTCCTAGCGGGAGTTCCAGATACGCAGTATTTT
CDR3: CASSFLAGVPDTQYF
D: TRBD2
size: many
V: TRBV7-2
J: TRBJ2-3

DNA: TGTGCCTGGAGTGTCTTACAGACGAACACTGAAGCTTTCTTT
CDR3: CAWSVLQTNTEAFF
D: .
size: many
V: TRBV30
J: TRBJ1-1

DNA: TGTGCCAGCAGACCAGACTGGGCATCACCCCTCCACTTT
CDR3: CASRPDWASPLHF
D: .
size: few
V: TRBV2
J: TRBJ1-6

DNA: TGCGCCAGCAGCAGGACAGGTAACCTCTATGGCTACACCTTC
CDR3: CASSRTGNLYGYTF
D: TRBD1
size: few
V: TRBV5-1
J: TRBJ1-2

DNA: TGCGCCAGCAGCTTGGAAGGACTTAACGAGCAGTACTTC
CDR3: CASSLEGLNEQYF
D: .
size: few
V: TRBV5-1
J: TRBJ2-7

DNA: TGTGCCAGCAGCTTAAGCGTTGGGACTCCCGGGGAGCTGTTTTTT
CDR3: CASSLSVGTPGELFF
D: .
size: many
V: TRBV7-3
J: TRBJ2-2

DNA: TGTGCCAGCAGTTACCCAAGCGGGAGAGGGGGAGATACGCAGTATTTT
CDR3: CASSYPSGRGGDTQYF
D: TRBD2
size: many
V: TRBV28
J: TRBJ2-3

DNA: TGTGCCAGCAGTAAAATCGGACAGGGGGAACGATATGGCTACACCTTC
CDR3: CASSKIGQGERYGYTF
D: TRBD1
size: many
V: TRBV2
J: TRBJ1-2

DNA: TGTGCCAGCAGTGGGGCAGGGGGAGACGAGCAGTACTTC
CDR3: CASSGAGGDEQYF
D: TRBD1
size: many
V: TRBV2
J: TRBJ2-7

DNA: TGCGCCAGCAATCAGGGACTAGCGGGAGCGTACGAGCAGTACTTC
CDR3: CASNQGLAGAYEQYF
D: TRBD2
size: .
V: TRBV10-2
J: TRBJ2-7

DNA: TGCGCCAGCAGCTTCGGGACAGGGTTCACCGGGGAGCTGTTTTTT
CDR3: CASSFGTGFTGELFF
D: TRBD1
size: .
V: TRBV5-1
J: TRBJ2-2

DNA: TGTGCCAGCAGCTTAGCTTTAGGGACTAGGGTTTTTTCCTACGAGCAGTACTTC
CDR3: CASSLALGTRVFSYEQYF
D: TRBD2
size: many
V: TRBV7-2
J: TRBJ2-7

DNA: TGTGCCAGCAGCGTAGATCCCCTAGCGGGATACGGGCAGTACTTC
CDR3: CASSVDPLAGYGQYF
D: TRBD2
size: few
V: TRBV9
J: TRBJ2-7

DNA: TGTGCCAGCTCACCAAGCAGGGCAGGCAATGAGCAGTTCTTC
CDR3: CASSPSRAGNEQFF
D: .
size: many
V: TRBV18
J: TRBJ2-1

DNA: TGTGCCAGCAGCTTAACGCCCACAGGGGTCCGAACCGGGTCCCAGTACTTC
CDR3: CASSLTPTGVRTGSQYF
D: TRBD1
size: .
V: TRBV7-6
J: TRBJ2-5

DNA: TGTGCCAGCAGTGTGGAGGGTTACACTGAAGCTTTCTTT
CDR3: CASSVEGYTEAFF
D: .
size: .
V: TRBV2
J: TRBJ1-1

DNA: TGCAGTGCAGATCTAGCGGGAGGCTACGAGCAGTACTTC
CDR3: CSADLAGGYEQYF
D: TRBD2
size: many
V: TRBV20-1
J: TRBJ2-7